The sequence of this T cell receptor beta chain was determined in a study of CD8 T cells in ankylosing spondylitis. Study-level points and caveats: Past studies reported some motif variants in reactive arthritis synovial fluid and blood. A TCR beta motif of eight or nine highly homologous variants seemed to mark ankylosing spondylitis blood. The authors reported significant enrichment of disease-linked clones in matched ankylosing spondylitis synovial fluid.

Comments on this clonotype: Its cognate antigen is unknown.

This CDR3 contains 17 residues. CDR1 is DFQATT, CDR2 SNEGSKA, per germline (reference sequence). Deletions cut 1 base from V and 2 bases from J, with 18 bases between. Libraries for TCR beta were made by quantitative 5'-RACE with molecular barcodes. TCRdb re-called the 5' RACE reads through MiXCR, storing one row per CDR3 protein. The sample has 100,000 to 150,000 distinct CDR3 sequences; about a tenth are singletons. This chain uses TRBV20-1 with TRBJ1-5; TRBD1 is a possible D gene (6 bases). The TCR was taken from a male donor with ankylosing spondylitis or in good health (not recorded which). Sequencing was done on a sample of blood, either unsorted or a sorted T cell fraction (not recorded which). CDR3 protein: CSARVNNPRGGNQPQHF. The CDR3 DNA reads TGCAGTGCTAGAGTAAATAACCCCAGGGGTGGCAATCAGCCCCAGCATTTT.